Each of the 17 T cell receptor beta chains below was sequenced from the same sample in a study of T-cell reconstitution after alpha-beta-depleted transplantation in children. For TCRbeta, the library was prepared with unique molecular identifiers. TCRdb redid the calling of the PCR reads with MiXCR, one entry per CDR3 protein. The sample has 600,000 to 700,000 distinct CDR3 sequences, 15% to 20% seen once. The starting material was PBMCs from the stem cell graft donor, obtained from the stem cell graft. These receptors were taken from a human donor who donated a stem cell graft to a child with acute myeloid leukemia.

CDR3: CASSSRQGASYEQYF. The CDR3 nucleotides read TGCGCCAGCAGCTCACGACAGGGGGCTTCGTACGAGCAGTACTTC. The chain links TRBV5-1 to TRBJ2-7; TRBD1 aligns across 10 bases. CDR1 and CDR2 from the germline V gene are SGHRS and YFSETQ. Trimming removed 3 bases from V and 4 bases from J; junction bases left unmatched: 7. The CDR3 covers 15 residues.

The chain combines TRBV4-3 with TRBJ2-4; D is unresolved. The CDR3 is 16 amino acids. The germline V gene encodes CDR1 LGHNA and CDR2 YSLEER. Trimming shortened V by 2 bases and J by 7 bases, and 18 bases separated the two germline ends. The CDR3 bases are TGCGCCAGCAGCCAAAGGTGGCAAAACTCGGCGAACATTCAGTACTTC. Its protein is CASSQRWQNSANIQYF.

In its sample, this clonotype was seen many times. The V call is TRBV4-2, the J call TRBJ2-3; tentatively, D is TRBD1 (6 bases). The CDR3 has 19 amino acids. With 2 bases removed from V and 5 bases from J, the gap between germline ends came to 26 bases. Per germline, CDR1 LGHNA and CDR2 YNFKEQ. The CDR3 spells CASSQIPAKNRVLQDTQYF. CDR3 DNA: TGTGCCAGCAGCCAAATTCCGGCGAAAAACAGGGTGCTTCAAGATACGCAGTATTTT.

The chain links TRBV25-1 to TRBJ2-7, with D perhaps given as TRBD1 or TRBD2 (5 bases each). V gave up 7 bases and J gave up 7 bases, with 23 bases separating them. From germline, CDR1 is MGHDK and CDR2 SYGVNS. The CDR3 is 15 residues long. The CDR3 region has the DNA TGTGCCAGCACTCAAGGGGTCAAAACTACGGGGGAGCAGTACGTC. As protein: CASTQGVKTTGEQYV.

The table lists this clonotype with many counts. This rearrangement joins TRBV5-5 to TRBJ2-7; D gene uncertain. Between the trimmed V and J ends, which lost 0 bases and 3 bases, there was a span of 4 bases. CDR1 SGHKS and CDR2 YYEKEE come from the germline V gene (reference sequence). There are 12 residues in the CDR3. For the CDR3, the DNA is TGTGCCAGCAGCTTGGGACTCTACGAGCAGTACTTC. Its protein is CASSLGLYEQYF.

The chain employs TRBV10-3 and TRBJ2-7; D is undetermined. The CDR3 runs 11 residues. V was clipped by 3 bases and J by 5 bases, with 5 bases between them. Germline lookup yields CDR1 ENHRY and CDR2 SYGVKD. CDR3 region: CAISEGHEQYF. The CDR3 DNA reads TGTGCCATCAGTGAAGGTCACGAGCAGTACTTC.

This clonotype was seen ten or more times. This chain joins TRBV13 and TRBJ1-1, with 8 bases fitting TRBD1. The CDR3 extends over 14 amino acids. Germline V gene lookup returns CDR1 PRHDT and CDR2 FYEKMQ (reference sequence). With V trimmed by 6 bases and J by 0 bases, 3 bases remained unmatched. The CDR3 bases are TGTGCCAGCAGAACAGGGGGAATGAACACTGAAGCTTTCTTT. Translated, it gives CASRTGGMNTEAFF.

This clonotype was counted between two and nine times. J is TRBJ1-1 and V is TRBV5-1; D is undetermined. With 4 bases removed from V and 11 bases from J, the gap between germline ends came to 15 bases. The CDR3 spans 12 residues. The germline V gene has CDR1 SGHRS and CDR2 YFSETQ. CDR3 loop: CASSNDGPVAFF. CDR3 DNA: TGCGCCAGCAGCAACGACGGGCCAGTTGCTTTCTTT.

This clonotype was detected many times. The V and J genes are TRBV12-3 or TRBV12-4 and TRBJ2-1, with unresolved D. The CDR3 covers 12 residues. With 2 bases removed from V and 8 bases from J, the gap between germline ends came to 7 bases. This CDR3 reads CASSLPPDEQFF. The CDR3 DNA reads as TGTGCCAGCAGTTTACCCCCGGATGAGCAGTTCTTC.

DNA for the CDR3: TGTGCCAGCAATACCGGTAACGGCTACACCTTC. This sequence encodes CASNTGNGYTF. The gene calls are TRBV12-3 or TRBV12-4 and TRBJ1-2; D call uncertain. V lost 7 bases and J 8 bases, leaving 11 bases between the germline ends. The CDR3 extends over 11 amino acids.

A few counts support this clonotype. The rearrangement links TRBV7-9 to TRBJ2-7, with D perhaps TRBD1 (6 bases). There are 14 residues in the CDR3. V shed 4 bases and J shed 6 bases, with 16 bases lying between them. Germline V CDR1 and CDR2: SEHNR, FQNEAQ (reference sequence). The CDR3 sequence is CASSSRQASPEQYV. The CDR3 DNA reads TGTGCCAGCAGCTCCCGACAGGCTTCTCCCGAGCAGTACGTC.

The sample holds many counts of this clonotype. The chain recombines TRBV9 with TRBJ2-3; D is perhaps TRBD1 (6 bases). Trimming left V 3 bases short and J 2 bases short, with 7 bases between. The germline V gene has CDR1 SGDLS and CDR2 YYNGEE. The CDR3 runs to 13 residues. CDR3 amino acids: CASSGGHTDTQYF. The CDR3 nucleotides read TGTGCCAGCAGCGGGGGACACACAGATACGCAGTATTTT.

The table lists this clonotype with many counts. The chain combines TRBV12-3 or TRBV12-4 with TRBJ1-2; 7 nucleotides agree with TRBD1. The J segment lost 5 bases and the V segment lost 4 bases, leaving 4 bases of the junction unmatched. The CDR3 is 13 amino acids. CDR3 bases: TGTGCCAGCAGTTCCGCAGGGGGGTATGGCTACACCTTC. It is translated as CASSSAGGYGYTF.

This clonotype occurred once. A much larger clone differs by one base, so this may be a read error. CDR3 DNA sequence: TGTGCCAGCAGCGTTGGACAGGTCGTCCTAGATGAGCAGTTCTTC. Translated: CASSVGQVVLDEQFF. V gene TRBV7-6 combines with J gene TRBJ2-1, with TRBD1 matching 7 bases. The CDR3 contains 15 residues. Germline V gives CDR1 SGHVS, CDR2 FNYEAQ. The V gene end was trimmed by 5 bases and the J gene end by 8 bases; junction bases not matched to a gene: 12. The variable domain in full, with the rest retrieved from reference TRBV7-6 and TRBJ2-1, is GAGVSQSPRYKVTKRGQDVALRCDPISGHVSLYWYRQALGQGPEFLTYFNYEAQQDKSGLPNDRFSAERPEGSISTLTIQRTEQRDSAMYRCASSVGQVVLDEQFFGPGTRLTVL.

This clonotype was observed a few times. The chain joins TRBV5-1 to TRBJ1-1; possible D gene TRBD1, 6 bases. The CDR3 spans 16 residues. Germline lookup yields CDR1 SGHRS and CDR2 YFSETQ. Trimming took off 3 bases at V and 0 bases at J, with 15 bases between the two ends. CDR3 DNA sequence: TGCGCCAGCAGCTCAAATGGGGGGCAAGTGAACACTGAAGCTTTCTTT. Protein sequence: CASSSNGGQVNTEAFF. The whole variable domain, remainder taken from reference TRBV5-1 and TRBJ1-1, is KAGVTQTPRYLIKTRGQQVTLSCSPISGHRSVSWYQQTPGQGLQFLFEYFSETQRNKGNFPGRFSGRQFSNSRSEMNVSTLELGDSALYLCASSSNGGQVNTEAFFGQGTRLTVV.

This clonotype was seen ten or more times. CDR3: CSAQDPGQYTEAFF. In DNA form, the CDR3 reads TGCAGTGCCCAAGACCCGGGACAGTACACTGAAGCTTTCTTT. The chain links TRBV20-1 to TRBJ1-1, with 7 bases matching TRBD1. The germline V gene has CDR1 DFQATT and CDR2 SNEGSKA (reference sequence). Trimming took 6 bases from V and 3 from J; bases not matched to a gene: 10. CDR3 length: 14 residues.

This clonotype occurred many times. The chain links TRBV20-1 to TRBJ2-3; TRBD1 matches at 7 bases. Germline V lookup: CDR1 DFQATT, CDR2 SNEGSKA (reference sequence). Trimming removed 4 bases from V and 11 bases from J; junction bases left unmatched: 6. The CDR3 length is 11 residues. In nucleotides, the CDR3 is TGCAGTGCTAAGACAGGGAGAGGGCAGTATTTT. Translation gives CSAKTGRGQYF.